This T cell receptor beta chain derives from a study of control samples from healthy donors and cancer patients. Assay used: immunoSEQ multiplex PCR; TCRdb lists only in-frame clones, some missing. The sample has about 160,000 clones, 85% to 90% seen once. This CDR3 has 15 residues. With 6 bases removed from V and 2 bases from J, the gap between germline ends came to 17 bases. Germline CDR1 reads LGHDT; CDR2 reads YNNKEL (reference sequence). The sequence was collected from a man aged 25 to 45 in good health. The rearrangement links TRBV3-1 (or the pseudogene TRBV3-2) to TRBJ2-7; D may be TRBD1 or TRBD2 (5 bases each). The sequenced material came from blood. The CDR3 DNA reads as TGTGCCAGCAGTTGGGACCAAAGGAATACCTACGAGCAGTACTTC. Protein product: CASSWDQRNTYEQYF.